One T cell receptor beta chain is described in this entry. The data were taken from a study of cytomegalovirus exposure and HLA in healthy donors. Measured with immunoSEQ multiplex PCR; TCRdb has only the in-frame clones, and not every one. Of fewer than 250,000 clones listed, approximately 88% are singletons. V lost 2 bases and J lost 1, with 12 bases in between. This CDR3 spans 14 amino acids. The V gene's germline CDR1 is GTSNPN and CDR2 SVGIG (reference sequence). The specimen was PBMCs. The chain carries TRBV30 and TRBJ2-7, with D hard to call. This receptor was identified in a woman in her twenties or thirties in good health and CMV-seropositive. Here the CDR3 reads CAWSLRYSSYEQYF. The CDR3 DNA reads as TGTGCCTGGAGTCTCCGGTACTCGTCCTACGAGCAGTACTTC.